The 8 T cell receptor beta chains given below trace back to one sample, sequenced in a study of regulatory T cells in long-lasting Graves disease. In building TCR beta libraries, iRepertoire HTBI primers were used together with Arm-PCR of CDR3 regions. MiXCR, applied by TCRdb to the multiplex PCR reads, yields one record per CDR3 protein. The sample lists hundreds of thousands of distinct CDR3 sequences, approximately 15% occurring once. Time point reported: newly diagnosed GD, antithyroid drugs for less than 3 months. RNA isolated from PBMCs was used to make the TCR library. The sample also formed part of further work on T cells in Graves' hyperthyroidism and ophthalmopathy.

The sequencing here drew on peripheral blood mononuclear cells (PBMCs), taken at new diagnosis, from a patient treated with antithyroid drugs. Every receptor here comes from a woman aged 40 to 50 with Graves disease.

In this sample, this clonotype turned up many times. This chain uses TRBV5-1 with TRBJ2-7; the D gene is possibly TRBD2 (6 bases). This CDR3 spans 13 amino acids. The V gene's germline CDR1 is SGHRS and CDR2 YFSETQ. The V gene lost 5 bases and the J gene lost 2 bases, with 11 bases spanning the gap. CDR3 residues: CASSTPGAYEQYF. CDR3 DNA: TGCGCCAGCAGTACTCCGGGAGCCTACGAGCAGTACTTC.

There are many counts of this clonotype. The chain carries TRBV12-3 or TRBV12-4 and TRBJ1-4; 7 bases align to TRBD1. The CDR3 has 17 amino acids. Trimming removed 1 base from V and 0 bases from J; junction bases left unmatched: 5. The CDR3 coding sequence is TGTGCCAGCAGTTTAGGACAGGGACCTGCAACTAATGAAAAACTGTTTTTT. Its protein product is CASSLGQGPATNEKLFF.

J is TRBJ2-2 and V is TRBV6-1, with D possibly being TRBD2 (6 bases). Trimming removed 5 bases from V and 4 bases from J, with 14 bases in between. Germline V CDR1 and CDR2: MNHNS, SASEGT. The CDR3 has 15 residues. This CDR3 reads CASSPPSVGTGELFF. The CDR3 region has the DNA TGTGCCAGCAGTCCTCCTAGCGTTGGCACCGGGGAGCTGTTTTTT.

This clonotype appeared many times. CDR3 sequence reads: CASSLTRGRRNEQFF. The DNA for the CDR3 is TGTGCCAGCAGCTTAACCCGGGGGCGGCGAAATGAGCAGTTCTTC. This chain connects TRBV7-9 to TRBJ2-1; tentatively, D is TRBD1 or TRBD2 (6 bases each). Trimming removed 2 bases at V and 7 bases at J, with 15 bases between. Germline CDR1 reads SEHNR; CDR2 reads FQNEAQ (reference sequence). The CDR3 length is 15 residues.

At least ten counts were recorded for this clonotype. The rearrangement uses TRBV7-2 and TRBJ1-2; D unresolved. Trimming cost V 5 bases and J 8 bases, with 15 bases left between them. The CDR3 sequence is 13 residues long. Germline values: CDR1 SGHTA, CDR2 FQGNSA. The CDR3 nucleotides read TGTGCCAGCAGCCCGGCGCTTATGGGCGGCTACACCTTC. This translates into CASSPALMGGYTF.

This clonotype showed up just a few times. The V call is TRBV13, the J call TRBJ2-7, with 7 bases that match TRBD2. Trimming at V came to 5 bases and at J to 4 bases, leaving 5 bases not matched to a gene. The germline V gene encodes CDR1 PRHDT and CDR2 FYEKMQ (reference sequence). The CDR3 has 13 residues. The chain's CDR3 is CASSPGLFYEQYF. CDR3 DNA: TGTGCCAGCAGCCCGGGACTATTTTACGAGCAGTACTTC.

This chain joins TRBV6-5 and TRBJ2-3, with D hard to call. This CDR3 has 19 residues. The germline V gene has CDR1 MNHEY and CDR2 SVGAGI. The V and J ends lost 2 bases and 3 bases respectively, with 24 bases between them. Here the CDR3 reads CASSYAPTGKDLNTDTQYF. CDR3 in DNA: TGTGCCAGCAGTTACGCCCCCACTGGAAAGGACCTAAATACAGATACGCAGTATTTT.

This clonotype has at least ten counts. V gene TRBV2 combines with J gene TRBJ2-7; D is perhaps TRBD1 (6 bases). V gave up 7 bases and J gave up 5 bases, with 15 bases separating them. There are 13 residues in the CDR3. Germline values: CDR1 SNHLY, CDR2 FYNNEI. The CDR3 sequence is CASKRDMDDEQYF. The CDR3 DNA reads as TGTGCCAGCAAACGGGACATGGACGACGAGCAGTACTTC.